A selection of T cell receptor beta chains follows, all from one sample in a study of CD8 T cells in ankylosing spondylitis. Via MiXCR, TCRdb re-called the 5' RACE reads, giving one row per CDR3 protein. The repertoire holds about 450,000 distinct CDR3 sequences, with about 25% as singletons. The sample taken for sequencing was blood, either unsorted or a sorted T cell fraction (not recorded which). These receptors were collected from a male donor with ankylosing spondylitis. CDR3s leave out the opening cysteine and the closing phenylalanine or tryptophan. Each record gives: V gene, D gene, CDR3 protein. A D gene is named only where the DNA matches it firmly.

TRBV3-1 | NA | ASSQGSVEKLF
TRBV20-1 | TRBD2 | SAPGVGGRSSKNIQY
TRBV20-1 | TRBD1 | SASLGQGDEQY
TRBV12-5 | NA | ASGTQLGELF
TRBV9 | TRBD1 | ASSPRTGTNYGYT
TRBV4-1 | NA | ASSQDTTGGADTQY
TRBV20-1 | TRBD1 | SATGGSSTDTQY
TRBV10-3 | NA | AIKEPNTEAF
TRBV27 | TRBD2 | ASSLYRGVGELF
TRBV29-1 | TRBD1 | SVERDSYTEAF
TRBV2 | TRBD1 | ASRGQGAFDEQY
TRBV7-2 | TRBD1 | ASSFSRFKGAQNGYT
TRBV20-1 | NA | SAGVHSGGTDTQY
TRBV11-3 | NA | ASRRDLGEQF
TRBV3-1 | NA | ASEGGADTQY
TRBV12-3/TRBV12-4 | TRBD2 | ASSPLSGGRLYEQY
TRBV20-1 | NA | SATYTDTQY
TRBV5-1 | NA | ASRELEQGEQY
TRBV29-1 | NA | SVRPSGTEAF
TRBV9 | NA | ASSEEGGTYNEQF
TRBV12-3/TRBV12-4 | NA | ASNPTVLRRAF
TRBV5-1 | TRBD1 | ASSPSTGSEAF
TRBV20-1 | NA | SARPGFGTEAF
TRBV6-6 | NA | ASTGRMNTEAF
TRBV3-1 | NA | ASSQTDNEQF
TRBV3-1 | NA | ASSQVRGSNEKLF
TRBV12-3/TRBV12-4 | TRBD1 | ASSLDGQGLHEQF
TRBV20-1 | NA | SARVPNSGNTIY
TRBV29-1 | NA | SVEDLGVQY
TRBV4-1 | NA | ASSSEENEQF
TRBV5-1 | NA | ASSLVRGLAETQY
TRBV20-1 | NA | SATLLTDTQY
TRBV12-3/TRBV12-4 | NA | ASSLEDLYGYT
TRBV5-1 | TRBD1 | ASSGQGFNTEAF
TRBV20-1 | NA | SAMDGLSNQPQH
TRBV6-1 | NA | ASSEGHLRNYGYT
TRBV18 | NA | ASSPPTSGDTEAF
TRBV20-1 | NA | SARTQYSTDTQY
TRBV11-2 | NA | ASSPPARETQY
TRBV6-1 | TRBD2 | ASSVGLAHSPNTGELF
TRBV9 | NA | ASSVDSTGVSYNEQF
TRBV27 | TRBD2 | ASSSQGLAGLNTGELF
TRBV7-2 | TRBD2 | ASSLEGSGTSPSRF
TRBV7-2 | NA | ASSPRASVSYNEQF
TRBV20-1 | NA | SAPSAVSYEQY
TRBV7-9 | NA | ASSGQTNTGELF
TRBV19 | NA | ASRTEGSGANVLT
TRBV6-2/TRBV6-3 | NA | ASSSLPTPSHD
TRBV5-1 | NA | ASSLVAGTYNEQF
TRBV18 | TRBD2 | ASSPRTSGSFVDNEQF
TRBV5-1 | NA | ASRVEGNTEAF
TRBV30 | NA | AWRGDNSYNSPLH
TRBV20-1 | TRBD2 | SARGSGRRDTQY
TRBV12-3/TRBV12-4 | NA | ASSSPGRFYYNTEAF
TRBV5-1 | TRBD1 | ASSSPPRGADTEAF
TRBV30 | TRBD2 | AWSGLASYNEQF
TRBV2 | NA | ASNRRAGQETQY